This record looks at one T cell receptor (beta chain) sequence and its context. The CDR3 length is 13 residues. As handled by the study authors: ImmunoSEQ only sent back junction sequences with no quality scores, so filtering was done differently. Clones were sequenced by immunoSEQ multiplex PCR, and TCRdb holds only the in-frame ones, with some missing. That table furnishes V, J and clone size, whereas the DNA furnished D and trimming. This table has 1.5 million to 2.5 million clones, around 96% appearing once. The data originate from a study of shared clonotypes between healthy human individuals. Positively selected for CCR7, the CD45RO-negative cells used as naive CD8 cells excluded terminally differentiated effector memory CD45RA+ cells.

Source material: naive CD8+ T cells sorted from blood. The sequence derives from a young man in good health. The chain links TRBV21-1 to TRBJ2-7; whether TRBD2, the table's D call, matches the DNA was not checked. TRBV21-1 is deemed a pseudogene. The DNA of the CDR3 is TGTGCCAGCAGCGCGGGACGGGCCTACGAGCAGTACTTC. Its protein product is CASSAGRAYEQYF.